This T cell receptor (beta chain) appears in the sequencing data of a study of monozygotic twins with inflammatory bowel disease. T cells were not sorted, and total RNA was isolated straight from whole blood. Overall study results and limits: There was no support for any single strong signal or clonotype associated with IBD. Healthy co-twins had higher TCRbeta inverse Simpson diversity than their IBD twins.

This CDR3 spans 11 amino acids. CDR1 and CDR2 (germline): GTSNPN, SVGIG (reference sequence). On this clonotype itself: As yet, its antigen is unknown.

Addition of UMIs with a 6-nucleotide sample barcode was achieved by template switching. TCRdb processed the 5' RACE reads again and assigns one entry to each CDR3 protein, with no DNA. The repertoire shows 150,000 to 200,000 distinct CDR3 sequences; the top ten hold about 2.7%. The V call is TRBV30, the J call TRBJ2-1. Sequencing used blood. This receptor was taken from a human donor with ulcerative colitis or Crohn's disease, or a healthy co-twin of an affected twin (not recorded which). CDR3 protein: CAWSVKREQFF. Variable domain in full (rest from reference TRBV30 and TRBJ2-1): SQTIHQWPATLVQPVGSPLSLECTVEGTSNPNLYWYRQAAGRGLQLLFYSVGIGQISSEVPQNLSASRPQDRQFILSSKKLLLSDSGFYLCAWSVKREQFFGPGTRLTVL.